This T cell receptor (beta chain) derives from a study of human T cells and chemical hapten exposure. Study in general: The patients, most of them female, presented with alopecia areata, totalis or universalis. Study observations and caveats: TCRs whose frequency exceeded 1 in 1000 remained the same following DPC sensitization. A positive correlation with patch test score was shown by PT1 expanded TCR counts.

There are a few counts of this clonotype. Its target is unknown. The CDR3 runs 16 residues. V was pared by 1 base and J by 1 base, with 4 bases of the junction left unmatched. Per the germline V gene, CDR1 is MGHRA and CDR2 is YSYEKL. Each CDR3 protein gets one entry after TCRdb re-called the RACE reads with MiXCR. This table has around 340,000 distinct CDR3 sequences, under 9% appearing once. Time point in this sample: patch test 1, 2 weeks after DPC sensitization. As to treatment: therapeutic diphenylcyclopropenone sensitization with weekly scalp DPC. Blood draws came before every patch-test application.

This chain links TRBV4-1 with TRBJ1-5, with 7 bases identical to TRBD1. Sequencing was performed on whole blood, taken in connection with sensitization to the hapten diphenylcyclopropenone (DPC). The TCR was taken from a woman younger than 30 with alopecia areata. Some clones in this sample may be carry-over from other donors' samples. The CDR3 protein is CASSQGDSLSNQPQHF. The DNA of the CDR3 is TGCGCCAGCAGCCAAGGGGACAGTCTGAGCAATCAGCCCCAGCATTTT.